This T cell receptor beta chain was found in a study of T cell repertoires in ileal Crohn's disease. Findings and limits, study-wide: Sorted CD8 T cells held more high-frequency clones than CD4. Active smokers at surgery had more clonal expansions than non-smokers.

V was clipped by 5 bases and J by 2 bases; unmatched bases: 7. The germline V gene has CDR1 SGHRS and CDR2 YFSETQ. The CDR3 spans 14 residues. This clone was detected once. Its antigen is unknown. Profiling relied on immunoSEQ multiplex PCR, and the TCRdb table lists in-frame clones only, not all of them. The sample lists about 15,000 clones; 50% to 75% were seen once. Included were adult ileal or ileocolonic Crohn's patients indicated for ileocolonic resection. The TCR was taken from an adult with Crohn's disease. This chain joins TRBV5-1 and TRBJ2-7, with 7 bases that match TRBD2. Source material: ileal tissue. The CDR3 bases are TGCGCCAGCAGGCCTACCGCGGGAGCCTACGAGCAGTACTTC. Its protein product is CASRPTAGAYEQYF.